These 32 T cell receptor beta chains were all obtained from the same sample, sequenced in a study of blood T cell repertoires in COVID-19. Clones were read by immunoSEQ multiplex PCR, and TCRdb kept only the in-frame ones, dropping some. The data show about 440,000 clones, approximately 90% seen once. Input material: peripheral blood. The receptor set was obtained from a woman between 25 and 40 years old with acute or convalescent COVID-19.

The V and J genes are TRBV7-6 and TRBJ2-1; TRBD1 might be the D (6 bases). CDR1 is SGHVS and CDR2 is FNYEAQ in the germline V gene. This CDR3 spans 16 amino acids. V shed 8 bases and J shed 0 bases, with 17 bases lying between them. The DNA for the CDR3 is TGTGCCAGCGCCACGGTTGGGGGCCGCTCCTACAATGAGCAGTTCTTC. Amino acids: CASATVGGRSYNEQFF.

The V gene is TRBV4-2, the J gene TRBJ1-1, with unresolved D. Germline CDR1 and CDR2: LGHNA and YNFKEQ. Trimming pared 0 bases from V and 10 bases from J, leaving 6 bases between. The CDR3 extends over 11 amino acids. The CDR3 is CASSQDSRAFF. The CDR3 DNA sequence: TGTGCCAGCAGCCAAGATAGCAGAGCTTTCTTT.

This clone was detected only a few times. The chain has TRBV28 and TRBJ2-3; possibly TRBD1 for D (5 bases). There are 15 residues in the CDR3. The V end lost 4 bases, the J end lost 2 bases, and 13 bases lay between the germline ends. Germline V gene sequence: CDR1 MDHEN, CDR2 SYDVKM. The CDR3 DNA is TGTGCCAGCAGTTCCCCCCCAGGGCTCACAGATACGCAGTATTTT. It translates to CASSSPPGLTDTQYF.

This clone appeared once. J is TRBJ2-7 and V is TRBV18, with D tentatively TRBD1 (7 bases). In germline, CDR1 is KGHSH, CDR2 LQKENI. Trimming removed 5 bases at V and 7 bases at J, with 15 bases between. This CDR3 has 13 amino acids. The CDR3 protein is CASSTAGGQEQYF. For the CDR3, the DNA is TGTGCCAGCTCAACCGCAGGGGGGCAAGAGCAGTACTTC.

V and J are TRBV11-3 and TRBJ2-1, with 9 bases that match TRBD2. V trimming: 0 bases; J trimming: 4 bases; junction bases outside the gene matches: 4. Germline V gives CDR1 SGHNT, CDR2 YENEEA. The CDR3 loop spans 16 amino acids. CDR3 bases: TGTGCCAGCAGCTTAGAAGGGCTAGCGGGGTACAATGAGCAGTTCTTC. Amino acids: CASSLEGLAGYNEQFF.

CDR3 bases: TGTGCCAGCAGTTACTCCGGGACAGACACAGATACGCAGTATTTT. It specifies CASSYSGTDTDTQYF. The chain joins TRBV6-5 to TRBJ2-3, with 7 bases lining up with TRBD1. The CDR3 runs 15 residues. The germline V gene has CDR1 MNHEY and CDR2 SVGAGI. The V segment lost 0 bases and the J segment 2 bases; nucleotides outside the gene matches: 2.

This chain joins TRBV3-1 (or the pseudogene TRBV3-2) and TRBJ2-5, with 7 nucleotides matching TRBD1. From germline, CDR1 is LGHDT and CDR2 YNNKEL (reference sequence). Trimming at V came to 4 bases and at J to 10 bases, leaving 9 bases not matched to a gene. The CDR3 has 13 residues. The CDR3 DNA is TGTGCCAGCAGCCGTGAACCCGGGACAGACCAGTACTTC. Protein: CASSREPGTDQYF.

J is TRBJ1-1 and V is TRBV5-6; 9 nucleotides line up with TRBD1. The CDR3 consists of 14 residues. Trimming took 5 bases from V and 5 from J; bases not matched to a gene: 7. Germline V CDR1 and CDR2: SGHDT, YYEEEE. The CDR3 DNA reads TGTGCCAGCAGTCAAGGGACAGGGATGACTGAAGCTTTCTTT. Encoded protein: CASSQGTGMTEAFF.

The rearrangement links TRBV6-5 to TRBJ2-7; 7 bases line up with TRBD1. Germline V gives CDR1 MNHEY, CDR2 SVGAGI. This CDR3 is 15 amino acids long. With 10 bases clipped from V and 5 bases from J, the junction kept 17 bases outside the gene matches. In nucleotides, the CDR3 is TGTGCCACCCAACTCCCGACAGGGATCATCCACGAGCAGTACTTC. It encodes CATQLPTGIIHEQYF.

The chain carries TRBV7-9 and TRBJ1-1, with 10 bases that match TRBD1. Germline loops: CDR1 SEHNR, CDR2 FQNEAQ (reference sequence). V shed 6 bases, J shed 2 bases, and the junction held 6 bases outside the gene matches. This CDR3 has 15 residues. CDR3 region: CASRPGQGENTEAFF. The CDR3, as DNA: TGTGCCAGCAGACCTGGACAGGGGGAAAACACTGAAGCTTTCTTT.

The chain is built from TRBV9 and TRBJ1-4; the D is unclear. The CDR3 is 14 amino acids. CDR1 is SGDLS, CDR2 YYNGEE, per germline. The V end was cut by 4 bases, the J end by 4 bases, with 11 bases between. The CDR3 reads CASSQGGNNEKLFF. Written as DNA, the CDR3 is TGTGCCAGCAGCCAAGGAGGGAATAATGAAAAACTGTTTTTT.

This chain joins TRBV20-1 and TRBJ2-5; TRBD1 matches 7 bases. V was pared by 3 bases and J by 5 bases, with 3 bases of the junction left unmatched. Looked up from germline, CDR1 is DFQATT and CDR2 is SNEGSKA (reference sequence). CDR3 length: 12 residues. The CDR3 region has the DNA TGCAGTGCTAGTTACAGGGGTGAGACCCAGTACTTC. It specifies CSASYRGETQYF.

CDR3 residues: CASRDSSSYEQYF. DNA of the CDR3: TGTGCCAGCAGGGACAGCAGCTCCTACGAGCAGTACTTC. This sequence joins TRBV2 and TRBJ2-7; the D gene is possibly TRBD1 (6 bases). The CDR3 is made up of 13 amino acids. The V gene lost 6 bases and the J gene lost 0 bases, with 9 bases spanning the gap. Germline loops: CDR1 SNHLY, CDR2 FYNNEI.

The chain is built from TRBV6-6 and TRBJ2-2; D remains unclear. Germline CDR1 reads MNHNY; CDR2 reads SVGAGI (reference sequence). Deletions cut 0 bases from V and 5 bases from J, with 13 bases between. The length of the CDR3 is 16 residues. This CDR3 is CASSYSAGLGTGELFF. The CDR3 nucleotides are TGTGCCAGCAGTTACTCGGCCGGGTTGGGTACCGGGGAGCTGTTTTTT.

This chain links TRBV7-3 with TRBJ2-2; 9 bases agree with TRBD1. Germline V lookup: CDR1 SGHTA, CDR2 FQGTGA. This CDR3 contains 17 residues. Trimming at V came to 5 bases and at J to 7 bases, leaving 14 bases not matched to a gene. CDR3 loop: CASSRTTGGASIGELFF. In nucleotides, the CDR3 is TGTGCCAGCAGCCGAACTACAGGGGGCGCTTCGATCGGGGAGCTGTTTTTT.

CDR3 in DNA: TGTGCCAGCAGCTTGACAGGCGACGACTATGGCTACACCTTC. Protein: CASSLTGDDYGYTF. The chain is built from TRBV7-9 and TRBJ1-2; tentatively, D is TRBD1 (6 bases). In germline, CDR1 is SEHNR, CDR2 FQNEAQ (reference sequence). V was shortened by 3 bases and J by 3 bases, with 11 bases between the two germline ends. The CDR3 has 14 amino acids. Together with reference TRBV7-9 and TRBJ1-2, the CDR3 gives the full variable domain: DTGVSQNPRHKITKRGQNVTFRCDPISEHNRLYWYRQTLGQGPEFLTYFQNEAQLEKSRLLSDRFSAERPKGSFSTLEIQRTEQGDSAMYLCASSLTGDDYGYTFGSGTRLTVV.

This clone occurred once. The chain employs TRBV3-1 (or the pseudogene TRBV3-2) and TRBJ2-1; the D gene is possibly TRBD1 (5 bases). Germline CDR1 and CDR2: LGHDT and YNNKEL (reference sequence). The ends were cut back, 0 bases at V and 2 bases at J, with 11 bases in the middle. CDR3 length: 16 amino acids. The CDR3 protein is CASSQEWTPAYNEQFF. The CDR3 DNA follows: TGTGCCAGCAGCCAAGAGTGGACACCTGCCTACAATGAGCAGTTCTTC.

The genes are TRBV15 and TRBJ1-2; no clear D. V dropped 0 bases and J dropped 7 bases, with 15 bases sitting between them. The CDR3 is 15 residues long. The germline V gene encodes CDR1 LNHNV and CDR2 YYDKDF (reference sequence). In DNA, the CDR3 is TGTGCCACCAGCAGAGATCTTGGTATTGAGGGTGGCTACACCTTC. It is translated as CATSRDLGIEGGYTF.

The chain joins TRBV18 to TRBJ2-2; tentatively, D is TRBD1 (6 bases). CDR3 length: 14 amino acids. Germline values: CDR1 KGHSH, CDR2 LQKENI. Trimming shortened V by 4 bases and J by 8 bases, and 14 bases separated the two germline ends. The DNA of the CDR3 is TGTGCCAGCTCACGACAGGAGGCCGCAGGGGAGCTGTTTTTT. Translating it yields CASSRQEAAGELFF.

The rearrangement joins TRBV28 to TRBJ2-7; tentatively, D is TRBD1 (5 bases). CDR3 length: 13 amino acids. Trimming left V 3 bases short and J 3 bases short, with 9 bases between. Per germline, CDR1 MDHEN and CDR2 SYDVKM. CDR3 protein: CASSLRQNYEQYF. The CDR3 DNA sequence: TGTGCCAGCAGTTTGAGACAGAACTACGAGCAGTACTTC. Full variable domain (remainder filled in from reference TRBV28 and TRBJ2-7): DVKVTQSSRYLVKRTGEKVFLECVQDMDHENMFWYRQDPGLGLRLIYFSYDVKMKEKGDIPEGYSVSREKKERFSLILESASTNQTSMYLCASSLRQNYEQYFGPGTRLTVT.

The V call is TRBV7-8, the J call TRBJ2-5, with D maybe TRBD1 (6 bases). The ends were cut back, 9 bases at V and 4 bases at J, with 18 bases in the middle. Germline loops: CDR1 SGHVS, CDR2 FQNEAQ. The CDR3 runs 14 residues. The chain's CDR3 is CASKPGQQVETQYF. The CDR3 nucleotides are TGTGCCAGTAAACCAGGACAGCAAGTAGAGACCCAGTACTTC.

The genes are TRBV27 and TRBJ2-1; D not certain. Germline V gives CDR1 MNHEY, CDR2 SMNVEV (reference sequence). Trimming stripped 7 bases from V and 3 bases from J, with 13 bases between. The length of the CDR3 is 14 residues. The CDR3 nucleotides read TGTGCCAGCAAAATGATCTATGGCTACAATGAGCAGTTCTTC. This sequence encodes CASKMIYGYNEQFF.

The chain has TRBV5-6 and TRBJ2-2; TRBD2 matches at 10 bases. Germline V gene lookup returns CDR1 SGHDT and CDR2 YYEEEE. V dropped 4 bases and J dropped 7; count of bases not matched to a gene: 10. The CDR3 has 16 amino acids. The CDR3 is CASSPLAGAAFGELFF. In DNA, the CDR3 is TGTGCCAGCAGCCCTCTAGCGGGGGCCGCCTTCGGGGAGCTGTTTTTT.

J is TRBJ1-5 and V is TRBV19; tentative D call: TRBD1 (5 bases). Deletions cut 8 bases from V and 5 bases from J, with 16 bases between. The CDR3 extends over 14 amino acids. Germline V gene data show CDR1 as LNHDA and CDR2 as SQIVND (reference sequence). Here the CDR3 DNA reads TGTGCCAGTGGGCGGGACCCACGGGATCAGCCCCAGCATTTT. It encodes CASGRDPRDQPQHF.

As concerns this clone: Other DNA sequences of this sample code for an identical CDR3. The chain employs TRBV6-6 and TRBJ2-7; the match to TRBD1 covers 7 bases. CDR1 MNHNY and CDR2 SVGAGI come from the germline V gene (reference sequence). Losses at the gene ends were 6 bases for V and 2 bases for J; bases not matched to a gene: 7. This CDR3 spans 14 amino acids. The CDR3 spells CASREQGSPYEQYF. The CDR3 DNA reads as TGTGCCAGCAGGGAACAGGGGTCCCCCTACGAGCAGTACTTC.

The chain combines TRBV19 with TRBJ1-5, with 8 bases matching TRBD1. The CDR3 has 11 residues. Losses at the gene ends were 4 bases for V and 12 bases for J; bases not matched to a gene: 2. From germline, CDR1 is LNHDA and CDR2 SQIVND (reference sequence). CDR3 sequence: CASSSGQGQHF. As DNA, the CDR3 is TGTGCCAGTAGTAGCGGACAGGGCCAGCATTTT.

The chain couples TRBV25-1 to TRBJ2-5; TRBD2 matches 8 bases. Per the germline V gene, CDR1 is MGHDK and CDR2 is SYGVNS. The CDR3 consists of 16 residues. V trimming: 2 bases; J trimming: 1 base; junction bases outside the gene matches: 6. This CDR3 is CASSEATSEPQETQYF. CDR3 nucleotide sequence: TGTGCCAGCAGTGAAGCGACTAGCGAGCCCCAAGAGACCCAGTACTTC. Together with reference TRBV25-1 and TRBJ2-5, the CDR3 gives the full variable domain: EADIYQTPRYLVIGTGKKITLECSQTMGHDKMYWYQQDPGMELHLIHYSYGVNSTEKGDLSSESTVSRIRTEHFPLTLESARPSHTSQYLCASSEATSEPQETQYFGPGTRLLVL.

This chain links TRBV5-1 with TRBJ2-3, with a possible D match to TRBD2 (6 bases). The CDR3 runs to 16 residues. The germline CDR1 and CDR2 sequences are SGHRS and YFSETQ. V lost 2 bases and J 5 bases, leaving 18 bases between the germline ends. CDR3 DNA: TGCGCCAGCAGCTTTCGCCCTAGCGAGGTGATAGATACGCAGTATTTT. This sequence encodes CASSFRPSEVIDTQYF.

The J gene is TRBJ2-5, the V gene TRBV3-1 (or the pseudogene TRBV3-2), with D maybe TRBD2 (8 bases). CDR3 length: 16 residues. Trimming took 8 bases from V and 5 from J, leaving 24 bases between them. Germline loops: CDR1 LGHDT, CDR2 YNNKEL (reference sequence). The DNA for the CDR3 is TGTGCCAGCGTTCAAGCCGGGAGGGGGCGTAGGGAGACCCAGTACTTC. Translated: CASVQAGRGRRETQYF.

The rearrangement joins TRBV2 to TRBJ1-2; 9 bases match TRBD1. Germline V gives CDR1 SNHLY, CDR2 FYNNEI. Losses at the gene ends were 5 bases for V and 8 bases for J; bases not matched to a gene: 3. The CDR3 contains 12 residues. CDR3 DNA sequence: TGTGCCAGCAGTCGGACAGGGGAAGGCTACACCTTC. This gives the protein CASSRTGEGYTF.

The chain carries TRBV5-6 and TRBJ2-7, with D possibly matching TRBD1 (7 bases). The CDR3 contains 14 residues. Trimming took off 1 base at V and 6 bases at J, with 14 bases between the two ends. CDR1 and CDR2 (germline): SGHDT, YYEEEE. The CDR3 here is CASSLYYRGGEQYF. The DNA of the CDR3 is TGTGCCAGCAGCTTGTACTACAGGGGAGGCGAGCAGTACTTC.

This clone appeared once. The CDR3 DNA reads as TGTGCCAGCAGCCCTATTGCAGCTCGGGGGGCTGGAAACACCATATATTTT. Encoded protein: CASSPIAARGAGNTIYF. V is TRBV28 and J is TRBJ1-3; D may be TRBD1 (5 bases). This CDR3 has 17 amino acids. Deletions cut 6 bases from V and 2 bases from J, with 20 bases between. The germline V gene has CDR1 MDHEN and CDR2 SYDVKM.